Each of the 15 T cell receptor beta chains below was sequenced from the same sample in a study of blood T cell repertoires in COVID-19 (dated by TCRdb to the early 2020s). Libraries were constructed by the immunoSEQ multiplex PCR assay. TCRdb retrieved this table from immuneACCESS and kept in-frame rearrangements only. Not all clones are present; in checked studies, unresolved V genes account for under half, and no reason is known for the remainder. The sample profile shows about 200,000 clones; more than 70% of them were found once. The ten biggest clones cover about 18% of the sample. Sequenced sample: peripheral blood. The receptor source for this set is a man aged 50 to 60 with COVID-19, enrolled during active disease.

The chain has TRBV19 and TRBJ2-5, with a tentative D call TRBD1 (6 bases). V lost 5 bases and J 4 bases, leaving 14 bases between the germline ends. The CDR3 length is 14 residues. Germline-derived CDR1 and CDR2 are LNHDA and SQIVND (reference sequence). CDR3 nucleotide sequence: TGTGCCAGTAGTCTTACAGGGTCGAGAGAGACCCAGTACTTC. Protein sequence: CASSLTGSRETQYF.

This clone was picked up a small number of times. V and J are TRBV27 and TRBJ2-3; the D gene is possibly TRBD2 (6 bases). Germline V gene sequence: CDR1 MNHEY, CDR2 SMNVEV (reference sequence). V was clipped by 3 bases and J by 3 bases, with 13 bases between them. The CDR3 loop spans 15 amino acids. This CDR3 is CASSFFAGSTDTQYF. The CDR3 coding sequence is TGTGCCAGCAGTTTTTTTGCGGGGAGTACAGATACGCAGTATTTT.

J is TRBJ2-5 and V is TRBV29-1; no clear D. The CDR3 extends over 12 amino acids. Germline V gives CDR1 SQVTM, CDR2 ANQGSEA. The V end lost 5 bases, the J end lost 5 bases, and 12 bases lay between the germline ends. The CDR3 is CSVHMTRETQYF. The CDR3 DNA follows: TGCAGCGTTCACATGACAAGGGAGACCCAGTACTTC.

The V and J genes are TRBV18 and TRBJ2-5; 10 bases are a match to TRBD1. V gave up 4 bases and J gave up 4 bases; unmatched junction bases: 6. Germline V gene data show CDR1 as KGHSH and CDR2 as LQKENI. The CDR3 runs to 15 residues. CDR3 loop: CASSRPGDRGETQYF. The CDR3 bases are TGTGCCAGCTCACGACCGGGGGACAGGGGAGAGACCCAGTACTTC. Full variable domain (outside the CDR3, taken from reference TRBV18 and TRBJ2-5): NAGVMQNPRHLVRRRGQEARLRCSPMKGHSHVYWYRQLPEEGLKFMVYLQKENIIDESGMPKERFSAEFPKEGPSILRIQQVVRGDSAAYFCASSRPGDRGETQYFGPGTRLLVL.

V usage is TRBV5-4 and J usage is TRBJ2-1, with a tentative D call TRBD1 (6 bases). The CDR3 has 14 residues. Trimming cost V 6 bases and J 0 bases, with 10 bases left between them. CDR1 and CDR2 (germline): SGHNT, YYREEE (reference sequence). The CDR3 spells CASKTGSSYNEQFF. The CDR3 DNA sequence: TGTGCCAGCAAAACAGGGTCCTCCTACAATGAGCAGTTCTTC.

The V and J genes are TRBV11-1 and TRBJ1-1, with TRBD1 as a possible D gene (6 bases). V was pared by 5 bases and J by 7 bases, with 11 bases between. Germline assignment: CDR1 SGHAT and CDR2 FQDESV (reference sequence). This CDR3 region has 12 residues. The CDR3 coding sequence is TGTGCCAGCAGCGACGACAGGATTGAAGCTTTCTTT. Translated, it gives CASSDDRIEAFF.

The rearrangement uses TRBV6-4 and TRBJ1-6; a possible D gene is TRBD1 (5 bases). Trimming shortened V by 4 bases and J by 11 bases, and 15 bases separated the two germline ends. CDR3 size: 14 residues. CDR1 and CDR2 (germline): MRHNA, SNTAGT. The CDR3 DNA follows: TGTGCCAGCAGTGCGGGACCGGGACTTGCACCCCTCCACTTT. It yields the protein CASSAGPGLAPLHF.

The rearrangement joins TRBV6-5 to TRBJ2-5; tentatively, D is TRBD1 (5 bases). This CDR3 is built from 14 residues. Between the trimmed V and J ends, which lost 5 bases and 1 base, there was a span of 11 bases. Germline CDR1 is MNHEY and CDR2 is SVGAGI. CDR3 in DNA: TGTGCCAGCAGTCCACTGACAGCCCAAGAGACCCAGTACTTC. Protein product: CASSPLTAQETQYF.

This clone was found a few times. The chain recombines TRBV19 with TRBJ1-5, with TRBD1 matching 8 bases. CDR3 size: 15 residues. The ends lost 2 bases at V and 8 bases at J; junction bases unmatched: 8. CDR1 and CDR2 (germline): LNHDA, SQIVND (reference sequence). CDR3 sequence: CASSIPTGESKPQHF. The CDR3 DNA reads as TGTGCCAGTAGTATACCGACAGGGGAGAGTAAGCCCCAGCATTTT. Variable domain in full (rest from reference TRBV19 and TRBJ1-5): DGGITQSPKYLFRKEGQNVTLSCEQNLNHDAMYWYRQDPGQGLRLIYYSQIVNDFQKGDIAEGYSVSREKKESFPLTVTSAQKNPTAFYLCASSIPTGESKPQHFGDGTRLSIL.

The chain couples TRBV28 to TRBJ1-4; 8 bases fit TRBD1. The CDR3 covers 14 residues. Germline lookup yields CDR1 MDHEN and CDR2 SYDVKM. V trimming: 7 bases; J trimming: 5 bases; junction bases outside the gene matches: 6. The CDR3 sequence is CASMDRANNEKLFF. DNA of the CDR3: TGTGCCAGCATGGACAGGGCTAACAATGAAAAACTGTTTTTT.

This clone was seen just once. The chain employs TRBV18 and TRBJ2-2; D is perhaps TRBD1 (5 bases). V gave up 1 base and J gave up 1 base, with 10 bases separating them. CDR3 size: 16 residues. Germline CDR1 KGHSH, CDR2 LQKENI. The CDR3 bases are TGTGCCAGCTCACCACAATCTACAGGGAACACCGGGGAGCTGTTTTTT. Translating it yields CASSPQSTGNTGELFF. The full variable domain, in which reference TRBV18 and TRBJ2-2 provide the parts outside the CDR3, is NAGVMQNPRHLVRRRGQEARLRCSPMKGHSHVYWYRQLPEEGLKFMVYLQKENIIDESGMPKERFSAEFPKEGPSILRIQQVVRGDSAAYFCASSPQSTGNTGELFFGEGSRLTVL.

J is TRBJ1-2 and V is TRBV19; no reliable D call. CDR3 size: 13 residues. The V end was cut by 6 bases, the J end by 5 bases, with 13 bases between. The germline CDR1 and CDR2 sequences are LNHDA and SQIVND (reference sequence). CDR3 DNA: TGTGCCAGTAGGGGCCTCGGTGGGTATGGCTACACCTTC. This gives the protein CASRGLGGYGYTF.

In this sample, this clone turned up a few times. V and J are TRBV5-1 and TRBJ2-6; 7 bases fit TRBD2. Germline trimming cut 3 bases from V and 9 bases from J; bases unmatched to any gene: 6. The CDR3 length is 14 residues. Germline-derived CDR1 and CDR2 are SGHRS and YFSETQ. The CDR3 region has the DNA TGCGCCAGCAGCTACCCGAGGGAGGGCAACGTCCTGACTTTC. Amino acids: CASSYPREGNVLTF.

The CDR3 nucleotides read TGTGCCAGCAGCCCTATCCCGATAGGGGAGCTGTTTTTT. Amino acids: CASSPIPIGELFF. The genes are TRBV9 and TRBJ2-2; D gene unclear. This CDR3 is 13 amino acids long. Looked up from germline, CDR1 is SGDLS and CDR2 is YYNGEE. V shed 4 bases and J shed 8 bases, with 12 bases lying between them.

The chain is built from TRBV7-9 and TRBJ1-4; 7 nucleotides align to TRBD1. The germline gives CDR1 SEHNR, CDR2 FQNEAQ (reference sequence). V trimming: 5 bases; J trimming: 5 bases; junction bases outside the gene matches: 8. The CDR3 runs to 15 residues. CDR3 sequence: CASSHHRGENEKLFF. The CDR3 DNA follows: TGTGCCAGCAGCCACCACAGGGGTGAGAATGAAAAACTGTTTTTT.